Each of the 20 T cell receptor beta chains below was sequenced from the same sample in a study of blood T cell repertoires in COVID-19. Only in-frame clones appear in the TCRdb table, and some are missing; sequencing was by immunoSEQ multiplex PCR. The sample lists tens of thousands of clones, over 60% occurring once. Source material: peripheral blood. The receptors originated from a man aged 30 to 45 with COVID-19, enrolled during active disease.

The chain couples TRBV28 to TRBJ1-1; weak D call: TRBD1 (5 bases). Per germline, CDR1 MDHEN and CDR2 SYDVKM. The CDR3 is 18 residues long. The V and J ends lost 5 bases and 4 bases respectively, with 26 bases between them. The CDR3 bases are TGTGCCAGCAGTCTGCTCTCCCTAAAGCGTACAGGAAGCACTGAAGCTTTCTTT. Encoded protein: CASSLLSLKRTGSTEAFF.

This sequence joins TRBV21-1 and TRBJ1-3. TRBV21-1 constitutes a pseudogene. The CDR3 runs to 15 residues. DNA of the CDR3: TGTGCCAGCAGCAAAGGAGGGGGGGATGAAAACACCATATATTTT. Encoded protein: CASSKGGGDENTIYF.

This sequence joins TRBV30 and TRBJ1-6, with 8 bases matching TRBD1. Germline V gene data show CDR1 as GTSNPN and CDR2 as SVGIG (reference sequence). Trimming removed 4 bases from V and 6 bases from J; junction bases left unmatched: 5. CDR3 size: 14 residues. The CDR3 region is CAWTTGQVNSPLHF. In nucleotides, the CDR3 is TGTGCCTGGACTACGGGACAGGTTAATTCACCCCTCCACTTT.

This rearrangement joins TRBV6-5 to TRBJ2-1, with 7 bases lining up with TRBD2. V lost 6 bases, J lost 3 bases, and 8 bases stayed unmatched. Germline values: CDR1 MNHEY, CDR2 SVGAGI. CDR3 size: 15 residues. CDR3 sequence: CASRTRESDYNEQFF. The CDR3 bases are TGTGCCAGCAGAACGCGGGAGAGCGACTACAATGAGCAGTTCTTC.

The rearrangement links TRBV18 to TRBJ2-5, with D perhaps matching TRBD2 (5 bases). In germline, CDR1 is KGHSH, CDR2 LQKENI. This CDR3 region has 12 residues. Trimming took off 6 bases at V and 3 bases at J, with 8 bases between the two ends. The CDR3 here is CASSRGEETQYF. The CDR3 DNA is TGTGCCAGCTCTCGGGGAGAAGAGACCCAGTACTTC.

CDR3 DNA: TGTGCCAGCAGTTCCGGCCGTGCGAGGGCTTTAGATACGCAGTATTTT. Translating gives CASSSGRARALDTQYF. This sequence joins TRBV28 and TRBJ2-3, with D possibly matching TRBD2 (5 bases). The V gene lost 4 bases and the J gene lost 5 bases, with 19 bases spanning the gap. The CDR3 sequence is 16 residues long. Germline V gene lookup returns CDR1 MDHEN and CDR2 SYDVKM.

The V call is TRBV7-6, the J call TRBJ1-1; TRBD1 matches at 9 bases. Looked up from germline, CDR1 is SGHVS and CDR2 is FNYEAQ. CDR3 length equals 14 residues. The trim removed 4 bases at V and 8 bases at J, leaving 8 bases unmatched. CDR3 sequence (DNA): TGTGCCAGCAGCTACGGGACAGGGAGGGGCGAAGCTTTCTTT. Amino acids: CASSYGTGRGEAFF. Supplemented by reference TRBV7-6 and TRBJ1-1, the full variable domain reads GAGVSQSPRYKVTKRGQDVALRCDPISGHVSLYWYRQALGQGPEFLTYFNYEAQQDKSGLPNDRFSAERPEGSISTLTIQRTEQRDSAMYRCASSYGTGRGEAFFGQGTRLTVV.

The genes are TRBV28 and TRBJ1-1; D uncertain. There are 16 residues in the CDR3. V lost 5 bases and J lost 1, with 17 bases in between. Germline CDR1 MDHEN, CDR2 SYDVKM. The CDR3 DNA follows: TGTGCCAGCAGTCCCATCGGGTCAGCTCAGAACACTGAAGCTTTCTTT. Translating it yields CASSPIGSAQNTEAFF.

The J gene is TRBJ2-7, the V gene TRBV11-3, with D uncertain. Deletions cut 3 bases from V and 3 bases from J, with 9 bases between. This CDR3 contains 13 residues. In germline, CDR1 is SGHNT, CDR2 YENEEA. Written as DNA, the CDR3 is TGTGCCAGCAGCTTGTCTTCCGGCTACGAGCAGTACTTC. It yields the protein CASSLSSGYEQYF.

In its sample, this clone was seen once. The chain recombines TRBV6-5 with TRBJ2-3, with 10 bases lining up with TRBD1. Germline V gene sequence: CDR1 MNHEY, CDR2 SVGAGI. The ends lost 8 bases at V and 6 bases at J; junction bases unmatched: 11. CDR3 size: 15 residues. In DNA form, the CDR3 reads TGTGCCAGCGGGACAGGGGCCCGTCTCGCGGATACGCAGTATTTT. This encodes CASGTGARLADTQYF.

A single count supports this clone. The gene calls are TRBV28 and TRBJ2-3; TRBD1 aligns across 10 bases. J gave up 5 bases and V 5 bases, and 16 bases lay outside the gene matches. The CDR3 covers 18 residues. The germline V gene encodes CDR1 MDHEN and CDR2 SYDVKM. CDR3 loop: CASSTLPVLGQGGDTQYF. Here the CDR3 DNA reads TGTGCCAGCAGTACCCTCCCAGTACTCGGACAGGGGGGAGATACGCAGTATTTT. Full variable domain (outside the CDR3, taken from reference TRBV28 and TRBJ2-3): DVKVTQSSRYLVKRTGEKVFLECVQDMDHENMFWYRQDPGLGLRLIYFSYDVKMKEKGDIPEGYSVSREKKERFSLILESASTNQTSMYLCASSTLPVLGQGGDTQYFGPGTRLTVL.

This clone was picked up one time. The V gene is TRBV10-3, the J gene TRBJ1-2; no clear D gene. V was pared by 7 bases and J by 3 bases, with 12 bases between. The CDR3 is 13 residues long. Germline loops: CDR1 ENHRY, CDR2 SYGVKD. The CDR3 here is CAITRDIDYGYTF. The CDR3 bases are TGTGCCATCACGAGGGATATCGACTATGGCTACACCTTC.

The rearrangement uses TRBV11-3 and TRBJ2-5, with TRBD1 as a possible D gene (6 bases). V lost 4 bases, J lost 5 bases, and 20 bases lay in between. The CDR3 runs to 16 residues. Germline CDR1 reads SGHNT; CDR2 reads YENEEA. The CDR3 loop is CASSSVAQGSGETQYF. CDR3 DNA sequence: TGTGCCAGCAGCTCAGTGGCTCAGGGGAGTGGGGAGACCCAGTACTTC.

This clone was observed a few times. The chain couples TRBV7-9 to TRBJ1-1, with D maybe TRBD1 (5 bases). In germline, CDR1 is SEHNR, CDR2 FQNEAQ (reference sequence). With 2 bases removed from V and 1 base from J, the gap between germline ends came to 8 bases. The CDR3 is made up of 14 amino acids. CDR3 in DNA: TGTGCCAGCAGCTTAAACGGGGGGAACACTGAAGCTTTCTTT. It translates to CASSLNGGNTEAFF.

The chain uses TRBV6-5 and TRBJ2-3; 8 positions match TRBD1. V lost 6 bases and J lost 4; bases outside the gene matches: 9. This CDR3 comprises 15 residues. CDR1 MNHEY and CDR2 SVGAGI come from the germline V gene. The DNA for the CDR3 is TGTGCCAGCAGGTACGACAGGGGAGACGCAGATACGCAGTATTTT. Amino acids: CASRYDRGDADTQYF.

This chain joins TRBV9 and TRBJ1-1; no definite D call. V lost 2 bases, J lost 11 bases, and 16 bases lay in between. CDR1 is SGDLS and CDR2 is YYNGEE in the germline V gene. CDR3 length: 13 amino acids. Here the CDR3 reads CASSVQARATAFF. CDR3 in DNA: TGTGCCAGCAGCGTTCAGGCGCGGGCGACCGCTTTCTTT.

V is TRBV28 and J is TRBJ1-2, with D possibly being TRBD1 (5 bases). Per the germline V gene, CDR1 is MDHEN and CDR2 is SYDVKM. The germline V and J ends were trimmed by 2 bases and 8 bases, with 21 bases remaining between them. The CDR3 loop spans 16 amino acids. The CDR3 region has the DNA TGTGCCAGCAGTTTAAGCCAGGGCTGGAATTGGCTAGGCTACACCTTC. Protein product: CASSLSQGWNWLGYTF.

The genes are TRBV19 and TRBJ1-4; D not resolved. V was cut by 8 bases and J by 0 bases, with 13 bases left in between. The germline V gene encodes CDR1 LNHDA and CDR2 SQIVND (reference sequence). CDR3 size: 15 residues. The CDR3 DNA is TGTGCCAGTCGTTTATCGGACTCAACTAATGAAAAACTGTTTTTT. Protein sequence: CASRLSDSTNEKLFF.

This chain connects TRBV6-2 or TRBV6-3 to TRBJ1-2, with a tentative D call TRBD1 (5 bases). The CDR3 totals 13 residues. Germline V gene data show CDR1 as MNHEY and CDR2 as SVGEGT. The ends were cut back, 0 bases at V and 6 bases at J, with 8 bases in the middle. The CDR3 spells CASSYSARDGYTF. CDR3 in DNA: TGTGCCAGCAGTTACTCAGCCAGGGATGGCTACACCTTC.

The chain carries TRBV7-8 and TRBJ1-5; D possibly corresponds to TRBD1 (5 bases). Trimming removed 1 base at V and 3 bases at J, with 13 bases between. Germline CDR1 is SGHVS and CDR2 is FQNEAQ. The CDR3 spans 16 residues. The CDR3 protein is CASSLEGRQYNQPQHF. The CDR3 DNA follows: TGTGCCAGCAGCTTAGAAGGACGACAGTACAATCAGCCCCAGCATTTT.